A single sample is the source of the 9 T cell receptor beta chains below, sequenced in a study of blood T cell repertoires in COVID-19. The protocol was immunoSEQ multiplex PCR, while the TCRdb copy is restricted to in-frame clones and leaves out a portion. The data show more than 80,000 clones, about 80% seen once. Material for sequencing was peripheral blood. Source of these receptors: a human donor in a cohort sampled during active COVID-19.

The V gene is TRBV6-1, the J gene TRBJ1-4, with D perhaps TRBD1 (5 bases). Trimming removed 2 bases at V and 7 bases at J, with 11 bases between. Germline assignment: CDR1 MNHNS and CDR2 SASEGT. This CDR3 has 14 amino acids. CDR3 in DNA: TGTGCCAGCAGTGAATTGTACGGGGGTGAAAAACTGTTTTTT. Encoded protein: CASSELYGGEKLFF.

The chain combines TRBV7-2 with TRBJ2-4; 8 bases align to TRBD2. J gave up 2 bases and V 6 bases, and 12 bases lay outside the gene matches. The CDR3 runs to 17 residues. The germline V gene has CDR1 SGHTA and CDR2 FQGNSA. For the CDR3, the DNA is TGTGCCAGCAGTTTTGCGGGACTAGGCGGGTCCAAAAACATTCAGTACTTC. Translating it yields CASSFAGLGGSKNIQYF.

This clone was observed a single time. The CDR3 DNA follows: TGTGCCAGCAGTTCCCAGACAGTCCCCTATGGCTACACCTTC. Its translation is CASSSQTVPYGYTF. The V and J genes are TRBV6-5 and TRBJ1-2, with a weak D call TRBD1 (5 bases). The germline gives CDR1 MNHEY, CDR2 SVGAGI. This CDR3 is 14 amino acids long. Trimming removed 4 bases from V and 4 bases from J, with 13 bases in between.

This rearrangement joins TRBV6-5 to TRBJ1-2; no definite D call. This CDR3 comprises 11 residues. The germline gives CDR1 MNHEY, CDR2 SVGAGI. The V end was cut by 6 bases, the J end by 12 bases, with 14 bases between. CDR3 amino acids: CASSLRGGHTF. Here the CDR3 DNA reads TGTGCCAGCAGCTTACGGGGTGGTCACACCTTC.

This chain links TRBV7-7 with TRBJ2-2, with 10 bases aligning to TRBD2. Germline V gene data show CDR1 as SSHAT and CDR2 as FNYEAQ (reference sequence). The CDR3 has 13 amino acids. The J segment lost 3 bases and the V segment lost 11 bases, leaving 3 bases of the junction unmatched. The CDR3 loop reads CASSGSYTGELFF. For the CDR3, the DNA is TGTGCCTCTAGCGGGAGCTACACCGGGGAGCTGTTTTTT.

The CDR3 bases are TGTGCCAGCAGCTGGGGACAGGGTCAAGAGCAGTTCTTC. It is translated as CASSWGQGQEQFF. The chain is built from TRBV7-3 and TRBJ2-1, with TRBD1 matching 9 bases. The CDR3 runs to 13 residues. CDR1 is SGHTA and CDR2 is FQGTGA in the germline V gene. J was trimmed by 10 bases and V by 4 bases; bases with no gene match: 5.

This chain's CDR3 is CASSKGSVQPQHF. The CDR3 nucleotides are TGTGCCAGCAGCAAAGGATCAGTTCAGCCCCAGCATTTT. The chain has TRBV21-1 and TRBJ1-5; the table's D gene call, TRBD1, was not cross checked with the DNA. TRBV21-1 is a documented pseudogene. CDR3 length equals 13 residues.

The chain is built from TRBV11-3 and TRBJ2-3; D remains unclear. This CDR3 comprises 13 residues. Trimming removed 3 bases at V and 5 bases at J, with 9 bases between. The germline V gene encodes CDR1 SGHNT and CDR2 YENEEA. The DNA of the CDR3 is TGTGCCAGCAGCTTCCGCTCCGGAGATACGCAGTATTTT. The encoded protein is CASSFRSGDTQYF.

The gene calls are TRBV18 and TRBJ1-2, with D tentatively TRBD1 (5 bases). Germline-derived CDR1 and CDR2 are KGHSH and LQKENI. Trimming pared 3 bases from V and 6 bases from J, leaving 11 bases between. This CDR3 region has 13 residues. CDR3 DNA sequence: TGTGCCAGCTCACCGTCGACAGTTAATGGCTACACCTTC. Amino acid sequence: CASSPSTVNGYTF. The full variable domain, with the rest looked up from reference TRBV18 and TRBJ1-2, is NAGVMQNPRHLVRRRGQEARLRCSPMKGHSHVYWYRQLPEEGLKFMVYLQKENIIDESGMPKERFSAEFPKEGPSILRIQQVVRGDSAAYFCASSPSTVNGYTFGSGTRLTVV.